This paragraph covers one TCR beta chain sequence. The antigen remains undetermined. CDR1 and CDR2 (germline): MNHNY, SVGAGI (reference sequence). The CDR3 consists of 13 residues. V lost 0 bases to trimming and J lost 6 bases, with 5 bases between them. This sample is drawn from a study of naive and memory T cell subsets. Study outcomes and limitations: From naive to CM, EM and EMRA, diversity decreased and Gini increased. The power law exponent of TCR abundance differed between naive and memory cells. Especially in CD8 cells, naive repertoires contained a few larger clonotypes, possibly CD45RA-re-expressing memory cells.

Two oligonucleotides, mixed equimolar, formed the beta constant-region primer covering TRBC1 and TRBC2. Nested alpha and beta constant-region primers with the SP2 primer drove four PCR rounds on ligated cDNA. A 12-nucleotide UMI and the SP2 primer were added to the cDNA 3' end by oligonucleotide ligation. One entry per CDR3 protein, called by TCRdb with MiXCR from the UMI-ligation and nested PCR reads. The table records around 140,000 distinct CDR3 sequences, approximately 20% of them present only once. The sequenced material came from naive CD8+ T cells from blood. This receptor was identified in a human donor in good health. The chain is built from TRBV6-6 and TRBJ1-4; D remains unclear. The DNA of the CDR3 is TGTGCCAGCAGTTACTCTGTGTATGAAAAACTGTTTTTT. Its protein product is CASSYSVYEKLFF.